This TCR beta chain stems from a study of blood T cell repertoires in COVID-19. Whole-study context: PBMCs, B-cell-depleted T cells, or T cells provided the cDNA or gDNA that made up the material.

Seattle patient enrollment occurred during active infection, with longitudinal follow-up thereafter. The table came from immunoSEQ multiplex PCR; TCRdb's copy has only in-frame clones and leaves some out. The repertoire holds over 250,000 clones, with just over 90% as singletons. The CDR3 covers 15 residues. The germline CDR1 and CDR2 sequences are SGDLS and YYNGEE. V gave up 6 bases and J gave up 4 bases; unmatched junction bases: 8. Sample: peripheral blood. The rearrangement links TRBV9 to TRBJ2-1; TRBD1 agrees at 9 bases. The sequence came from a young woman with COVID-19, enrolled during active disease. CDR3 nucleotides: TGTGCCAGCAAGAAGGACAGGGGTGAATACAATGAGCAGTTCTTC. As protein: CASKKDRGEYNEQFF.